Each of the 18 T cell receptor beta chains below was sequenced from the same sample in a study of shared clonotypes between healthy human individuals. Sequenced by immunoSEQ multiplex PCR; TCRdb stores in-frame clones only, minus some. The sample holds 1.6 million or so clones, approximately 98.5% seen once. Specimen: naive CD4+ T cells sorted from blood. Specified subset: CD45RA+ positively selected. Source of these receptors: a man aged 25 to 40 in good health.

The CDR3 here is CAWGRQSRYEQYF. For the CDR3, the DNA is TGTGCCTGGGGTCGACAGAGCCGCTACGAGCAGTACTTC. The rearrangement joins TRBV30 to TRBJ2-7; weak D call: TRBD1 (5 bases). Germline lookup yields CDR1 GTSNPN and CDR2 SVGIG (reference sequence). V lost 5 bases, J lost 3 bases, and 14 bases lay in between. CDR3 size: 13 residues.

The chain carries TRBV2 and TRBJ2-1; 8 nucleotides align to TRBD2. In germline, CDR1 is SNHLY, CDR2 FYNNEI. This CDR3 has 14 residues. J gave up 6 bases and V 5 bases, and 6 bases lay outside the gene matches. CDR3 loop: CASSWLAGVNEQFF. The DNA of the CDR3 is TGTGCCAGCAGTTGGCTAGCGGGCGTCAATGAGCAGTTCTTC.

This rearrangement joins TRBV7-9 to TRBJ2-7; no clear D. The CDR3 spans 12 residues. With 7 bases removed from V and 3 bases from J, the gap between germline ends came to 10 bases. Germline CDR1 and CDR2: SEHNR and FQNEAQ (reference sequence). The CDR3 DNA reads TGTGCCAGCACCCCGACTGACTACGAGCAGTACTTC. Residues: CASTPTDYEQYF.

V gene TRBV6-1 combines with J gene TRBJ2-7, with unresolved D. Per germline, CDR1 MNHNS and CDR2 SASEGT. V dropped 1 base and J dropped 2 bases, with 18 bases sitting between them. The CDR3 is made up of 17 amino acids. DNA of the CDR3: TGTGCCAGCAGTGAAGTGCTGGGCGGTAGGGCTACCTACGAGCAGTACTTC. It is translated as CASSEVLGGRATYEQYF.

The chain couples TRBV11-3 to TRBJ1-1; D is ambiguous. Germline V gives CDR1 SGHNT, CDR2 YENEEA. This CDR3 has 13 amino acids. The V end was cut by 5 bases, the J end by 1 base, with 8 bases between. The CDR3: CASSALQNTEAFF. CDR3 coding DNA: TGTGCCAGCAGCGCCCTACAGAACACTGAAGCTTTCTTT.

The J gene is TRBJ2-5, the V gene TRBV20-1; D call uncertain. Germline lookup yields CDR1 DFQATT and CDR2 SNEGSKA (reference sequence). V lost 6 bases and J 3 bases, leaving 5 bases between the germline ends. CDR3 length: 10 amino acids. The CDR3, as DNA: TGCAGTGCACAAGAAGAGACCCAGTACTTC. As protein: CSAQEETQYF.

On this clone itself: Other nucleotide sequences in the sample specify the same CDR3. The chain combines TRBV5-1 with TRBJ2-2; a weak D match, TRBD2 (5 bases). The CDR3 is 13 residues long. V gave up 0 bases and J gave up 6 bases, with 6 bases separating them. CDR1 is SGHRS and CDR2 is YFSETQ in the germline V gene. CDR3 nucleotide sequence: TGCGCCAGCAGCTTGGTCGGGGCCGGGGAGCTGTTTTTT. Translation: CASSLVGAGELFF.

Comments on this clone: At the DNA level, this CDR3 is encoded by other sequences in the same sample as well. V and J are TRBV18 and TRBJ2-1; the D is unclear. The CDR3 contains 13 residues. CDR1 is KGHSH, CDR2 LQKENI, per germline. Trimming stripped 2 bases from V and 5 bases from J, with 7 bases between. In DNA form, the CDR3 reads TGTGCCAGCTCACCAAGACGGGACAATGAGCAGTTCTTC. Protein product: CASSPRRDNEQFF. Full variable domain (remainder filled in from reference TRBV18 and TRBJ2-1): NAGVMQNPRHLVRRRGQEARLRCSPMKGHSHVYWYRQLPEEGLKFMVYLQKENIIDESGMPKERFSAEFPKEGPSILRIQQVVRGDSAAYFCASSPRRDNEQFFGPGTRLTVL.

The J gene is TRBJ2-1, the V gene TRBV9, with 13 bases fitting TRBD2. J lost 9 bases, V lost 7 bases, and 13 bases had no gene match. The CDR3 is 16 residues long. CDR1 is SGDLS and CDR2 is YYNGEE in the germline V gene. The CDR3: CASGRTSGSLELEQFF. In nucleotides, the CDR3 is TGTGCCAGCGGGCGGACTAGCGGGAGCTTAGAGCTTGAGCAGTTCTTC.

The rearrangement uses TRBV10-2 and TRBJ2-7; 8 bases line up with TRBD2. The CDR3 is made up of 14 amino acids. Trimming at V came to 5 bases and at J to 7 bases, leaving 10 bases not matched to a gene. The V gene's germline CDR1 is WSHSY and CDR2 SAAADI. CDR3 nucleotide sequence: TGCGCCAGCAGTCCTCCGGGACTAGTATTTGAGCAGTACTTC. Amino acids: CASSPPGLVFEQYF.

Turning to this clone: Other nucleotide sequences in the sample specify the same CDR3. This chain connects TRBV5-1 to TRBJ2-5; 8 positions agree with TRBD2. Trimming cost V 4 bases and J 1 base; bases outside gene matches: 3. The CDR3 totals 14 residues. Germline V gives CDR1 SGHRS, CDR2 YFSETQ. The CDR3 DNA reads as TGCGCCAGCAGCCCGGGGGGGGCCCAAGAGACCCAGTACTTC. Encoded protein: CASSPGGAQETQYF.

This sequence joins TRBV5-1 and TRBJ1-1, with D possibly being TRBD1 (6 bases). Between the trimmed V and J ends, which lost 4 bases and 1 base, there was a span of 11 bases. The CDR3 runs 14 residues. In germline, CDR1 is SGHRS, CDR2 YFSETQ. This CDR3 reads CASSLVDRNTEAFF. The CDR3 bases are TGCGCCAGCAGCCTAGTGGACAGGAACACTGAAGCTTTCTTT.

The CDR3 is CASSPMVADNEQFF. CDR3 DNA: TGTGCCAGCAGCCCTATGGTAGCCGACAATGAGCAGTTCTTC. V and J are TRBV7-2 and TRBJ2-1; no definite D call. The V gene lost 5 bases and the J gene lost 5 bases, with 13 bases spanning the gap. Germline CDR1 SGHTA, CDR2 FQGNSA. The CDR3 has 14 amino acids. Full variable domain (missing parts from reference TRBV7-2 and TRBJ2-1): GAGVSQSPSNKVTEKGKDVELRCDPISGHTALYWYRQSLGQGLEFLIYFQGNSAPDKSGLPSDRFSAERTGGSVSTLTIQRTQQEDSAVYLCASSPMVADNEQFFGPGTRLTVL.

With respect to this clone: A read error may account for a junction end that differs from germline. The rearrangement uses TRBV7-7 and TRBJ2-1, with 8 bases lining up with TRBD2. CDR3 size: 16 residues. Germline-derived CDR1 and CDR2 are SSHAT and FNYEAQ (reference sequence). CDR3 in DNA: TGTGCTAGCAGTCCTCATCCAGCGGGAGTGAGCAATGAGCAGTTCTTC. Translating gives CASSPHPAGVSNEQFF.

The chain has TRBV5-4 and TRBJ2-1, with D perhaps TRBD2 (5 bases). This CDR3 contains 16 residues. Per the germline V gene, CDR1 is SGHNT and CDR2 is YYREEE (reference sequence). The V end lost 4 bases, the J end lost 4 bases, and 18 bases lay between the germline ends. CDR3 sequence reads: CASSPELVAVYNEQFF. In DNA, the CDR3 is TGTGCCAGCAGCCCCGAACTAGTTGCTGTATACAATGAGCAGTTCTTC.

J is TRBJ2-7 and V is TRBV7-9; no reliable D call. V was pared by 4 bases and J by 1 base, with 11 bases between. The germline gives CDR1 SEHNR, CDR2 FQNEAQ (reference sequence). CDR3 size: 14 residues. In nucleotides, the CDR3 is TGTGCCAGCAGCTACGACACGTTATCCTACGAGCAGTACTTC. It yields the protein CASSYDTLSYEQYF.

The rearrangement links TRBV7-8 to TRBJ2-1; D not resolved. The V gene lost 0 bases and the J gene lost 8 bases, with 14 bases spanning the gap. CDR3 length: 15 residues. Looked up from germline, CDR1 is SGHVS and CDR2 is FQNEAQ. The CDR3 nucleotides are TGTGCCAGCAGCTTAGCGCGGCCCCGTTGGGATGAGCAGTTCTTC. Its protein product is CASSLARPRWDEQFF.

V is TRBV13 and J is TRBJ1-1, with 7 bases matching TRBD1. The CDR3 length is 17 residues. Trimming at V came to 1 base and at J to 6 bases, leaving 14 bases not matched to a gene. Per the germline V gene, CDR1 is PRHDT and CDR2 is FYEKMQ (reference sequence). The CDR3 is CASSLEDREGLIPEAFF. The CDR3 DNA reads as TGTGCCAGCAGCTTAGAAGACAGGGAGGGGTTGATCCCTGAAGCTTTCTTT.